These 22 T cell receptor beta chains were all obtained from the same sample, sequenced in a study of T-cell memory formation after mild COVID-19. TCRdb reprocessed the 5' RACE reads with MiXCR, giving one entry per CDR3 protein. The repertoire includes 350,000 to 550,000 distinct CDR3 sequences, roughly 18% of them detected once, and approximately 21% sits in the top ten. Sequencing was performed on PBMCs or a T cell subset sorted from them (not recorded which). Receptor source: a man younger than 35 who had mild COVID-19 (a few samples of this study predate the infection). Cell type and time point are not known.

This chain joins TRBV29-1 and TRBJ2-7, with D possibly being TRBD2 (6 bases). The germline CDR1 and CDR2 sequences are SQVTM and ANQGSEA. V lost 7 bases to trimming and J lost 4 bases, with 20 bases between them. CDR3 length: 14 amino acids. The CDR3: CSAARRVPWYEQYF. The CDR3 coding sequence is TGCAGCGCTGCCCGGAGGGTACCATGGTACGAGCAGTACTTC.

The rearrangement joins TRBV7-2 to TRBJ2-5, with TRBD2 matching over 7 bases. V lost 5 bases, J lost 4 bases, and 7 bases stayed unmatched. Germline CDR1 SGHTA, CDR2 FQGNSA. The CDR3 extends over 14 amino acids. CDR3 protein: CASSRTSLRETQYF. The CDR3 DNA reads as TGTGCCAGCAGCCGGACTAGTCTACGAGAGACCCAGTACTTC.

This clonotype was seen a handful of times. The CDR3 DNA is TGTGCCAGCAGCCCGAGGACAGGAACTGGAAACACCATATATTTT. Translated: CASSPRTGTGNTIYF. This chain uses TRBV4-2 with TRBJ1-3; 7 nucleotides agree with TRBD1. The V segment lost 4 bases and the J segment 2 bases; nucleotides outside the gene matches: 5. Germline V gene lookup returns CDR1 LGHNA and CDR2 YNFKEQ. The CDR3 contains 15 residues.

This clonotype was seen more than once but under ten times. In nucleotides, the CDR3 is TGTGCCAGCAGCCAACGGGGGGACGGAACCCAGCCCCAGCATTTT. Residues: CASSQRGDGTQPQHF. This chain joins TRBV5-5 and TRBJ1-5, with D maybe TRBD1 (5 bases). This CDR3 is built from 15 residues. Trimming left V 4 bases short and J 7 bases short, with 18 bases between. Germline lookup yields CDR1 SGHKS and CDR2 YYEKEE (reference sequence).

This clonotype occurred a few times. The chain joins TRBV28 to TRBJ2-3; 8 bases line up with TRBD2. The CDR3 spans 12 residues. Germline CDR1 reads MDHEN; CDR2 reads SYDVKM. The V segment lost 11 bases and the J segment 11 bases; nucleotides outside the gene matches: 12. This CDR3 is CACTSLAGMQYF. The DNA for the CDR3 is TGTGCCTGTACCTCATTAGCGGGGATGCAGTATTTT. The full variable domain, with the rest looked up from reference TRBV28 and TRBJ2-3, is DVKVTQSSRYLVKRTGEKVFLECVQDMDHENMFWYRQDPGLGLRLIYFSYDVKMKEKGDIPEGYSVSREKKERFSLILESASTNQTSMYLCACTSLAGMQYFGPGTRLTVL.

In this sample, this clonotype turned up a few times. The chain employs TRBV20-1 and TRBJ2-7; D possibly uses TRBD1 or TRBD2 (5 bases each). V lost 1 base and J lost 7, with 17 bases in between. Germline assignment: CDR1 DFQATT and CDR2 SNEGSKA (reference sequence). The CDR3 runs 14 residues. The CDR3 DNA is TGCAGTGCTAGAGGACCGGGGACCGGGAAGGAGCAGTACTTC. It encodes CSARGPGTGKEQYF.

A few counts support this clonotype. This chain connects TRBV24-1 to TRBJ1-5, with 7 bases lining up with TRBD1. The CDR3 runs 15 residues. Germline V gene data show CDR1 as KGHDR and CDR2 as SFDVKD. The junction had 5 bases not matched to a gene; V was cut back by 3 bases and J by 4 bases. The CDR3 DNA is TGTGCCACCAGTGATCCAGGGGGGGGGAATCAGCCCCAGCATTTT. Translation: CATSDPGGGNQPQHF.

The J gene is TRBJ2-1, the V gene TRBV7-3; D may be TRBD2 (5 bases). The V end was cut by 5 bases, the J end by 6 bases, with 14 bases between. The germline V gene encodes CDR1 SGHTA and CDR2 FQGTGA. CDR3 length equals 14 residues. The CDR3 nucleotides are TGTGCCAGCAGCCCCGCCGGGGTTGGCAATGAGCAGTTCTTC. Translating it yields CASSPAGVGNEQFF.

This clonotype has just a few counts. This rearrangement joins TRBV9 to TRBJ2-7; TRBD2 matches at 11 bases. The CDR3 consists of 16 residues. Germline V CDR1 and CDR2: SGDLS, YYNGEE. V was pared by 3 bases and J by 0 bases, with 5 bases of the junction left unmatched. CDR3 nucleotides: TGTGCCAGCAGCGCCACTAGCGGGGGCTTCTCCTACGAGCAGTACTTC. Its translation: CASSATSGGFSYEQYF.

There are a few counts of this clonotype. This chain connects TRBV4-1 to TRBJ1-2; 7 bases line up with TRBD1. This CDR3 has 15 amino acids. J lost 2 bases, V lost 8 bases, and 11 bases had no gene match. Germline V lookup: CDR1 MGHRA, CDR2 YSYEKL. As DNA, the CDR3 is TGCGCCAGCCGACCACTGATACAGGGGAACTATGGCTACACCTTC. Translated: CASRPLIQGNYGYTF.

The rearrangement links TRBV7-2 to TRBJ2-6; the D is unclear. This CDR3 comprises 14 residues. The V end was cut by 8 bases, the J end by 0 bases, with 8 bases between. CDR1 is SGHTA and CDR2 is FQGNSA in the germline V gene. The CDR3 here is CASGRNSGANVLTF. The CDR3 nucleotides are TGTGCCAGCGGACGGAACTCTGGGGCCAACGTCCTGACTTTC.

The chain couples TRBV6-5 to TRBJ2-2; no definite D call. The CDR3 runs to 13 residues. Trimming removed 2 bases from V and 5 bases from J, with 6 bases in between. Germline CDR1 MNHEY, CDR2 SVGAGI. CDR3 coding DNA: TGTGCCAGCAGTTACGAGGTAACCGGGGAGCTGTTTTTT. Amino acid sequence: CASSYEVTGELFF.

This clonotype was seen only a few times. The chain has TRBV7-3 and TRBJ2-1, with 9 positions matching TRBD1. Looked up from germline, CDR1 is SGHTA and CDR2 is FQGTGA. The CDR3 has 15 residues. V lost 4 bases, J lost 3 bases, and 4 bases stayed unmatched. In DNA form, the CDR3 reads TGTGCCAGCAGCTACACAGGGGGCATCTACAATGAGCAGTTCTTC. Its translation: CASSYTGGIYNEQFF.

The V call is TRBV7-9, the J call TRBJ2-2; maybe TRBD1 (5 bases). Deletions cut 2 bases from V and 0 bases from J, with 19 bases between. This CDR3 has 19 amino acids. From germline, CDR1 is SEHNR and CDR2 FQNEAQ (reference sequence). The CDR3 protein is CASSLKTVLREANTGELFF. In DNA form, the CDR3 reads TGTGCCAGCAGCTTAAAGACAGTACTCCGCGAAGCGAACACCGGGGAGCTGTTTTTT.

This chain connects TRBV11-2 to TRBJ2-5, with 7 bases aligning to TRBD2. Germline CDR1 is SGHAT and CDR2 is FQNNGV. CDR3 length equals 15 residues. V trimming: 5 bases; J trimming: 2 bases; junction bases outside the gene matches: 8. The CDR3 nucleotides are TGTGCCAGCAGCGACCGGGGTAGCGGGCAAGAGACCCAGTACTTC. Protein sequence: CASSDRGSGQETQYF.

The CDR3 reads CASSQRQGDYGYTF. The CDR3 DNA reads as TGCGCCAGCAGCCAAAGACAGGGGGATTATGGCTACACCTTC. V is TRBV4-1 and J is TRBJ1-2; 9 bases are shared with TRBD1. Trimming at V came to 2 bases and at J to 5 bases, leaving 3 bases not matched to a gene. The V gene's germline CDR1 is MGHRA and CDR2 YSYEKL. The CDR3 runs 14 residues.

DNA of the CDR3: TGTGCCAGCAGCTTGGACGGACAGGTCTACGAGCAGTACTTC. It codes for CASSLDGQVYEQYF. J is TRBJ2-7 and V is TRBV7-9; 7 nucleotides match TRBD1. The germline CDR1 and CDR2 sequences are SEHNR and FQNEAQ (reference sequence). V lost 3 bases and J lost 3; bases outside the gene matches: 5. The CDR3 runs to 14 residues.

This clonotype showed up just a few times. The gene calls are TRBV6-2 or TRBV6-3 and TRBJ2-5; D gene unclear. Germline V gives CDR1 MNHEY, CDR2 SVGEGT. The V and J ends lost 6 bases and 0 bases respectively, with 11 bases between them. The CDR3 runs 14 residues. The DNA of the CDR3 is TGTGCCAGCAGAGGTATCCGGGACCAAGAGACCCAGTACTTC. Protein sequence: CASRGIRDQETQYF.

This clonotype has a handful of counts. The CDR3 reads CASSLSALNTEAFF. The CDR3 DNA sequence: TGCGCCAGCAGCTTGTCAGCTTTGAACACTGAAGCTTTCTTT. The chain combines TRBV5-1 with TRBJ1-1, with no clear D. Per the germline V gene, CDR1 is SGHRS and CDR2 is YFSETQ. This CDR3 region has 14 residues. With 1 base removed from V and 0 bases from J, the gap between germline ends came to 7 bases. Full variable domain (rest looked up from reference TRBV5-1 and TRBJ1-1): KAGVTQTPRYLIKTRGQQVTLSCSPISGHRSVSWYQQTPGQGLQFLFEYFSETQRNKGNFPGRFSGRQFSNSRSEMNVSTLELGDSALYLCASSLSALNTEAFFGQGTRLTVV.

This clonotype was observed a few times. The rearrangement links TRBV7-9 to TRBJ2-3; 7 bases are a match to TRBD2. This CDR3 spans 15 amino acids. Germline values: CDR1 SEHNR, CDR2 FQNEAQ (reference sequence). The V and J ends lost 5 bases and 1 base, in that order; junction bases with no gene match: 6. CDR3 loop: CASSQRSGGTDTQYF. CDR3 DNA: TGTGCCAGCAGCCAAAGAAGCGGGGGCACAGATACGCAGTATTTT.

The chain carries TRBV4-3 and TRBJ1-6, with TRBD1 as a possible D gene (6 bases). Trimming left V 6 bases short and J 9 bases short, with 15 bases between. Germline lookup yields CDR1 LGHNA and CDR2 YSLEER. This CDR3 comprises 14 residues. CDR3 in DNA: TGCGCCAGCAGGGGAAAGGACAGAGGTTCACCCCTCCACTTT. Protein product: CASRGKDRGSPLHF.

This chain connects TRBV7-9 to TRBJ2-5; D is possibly TRBD2 (6 bases). V was pared by 4 bases and J by 2 bases, with 14 bases between. The germline gives CDR1 SEHNR, CDR2 FQNEAQ (reference sequence). CDR3 size: 15 residues. CDR3 loop: CASSWFGTLQETQYF. CDR3 nucleotides: TGTGCCAGCAGCTGGTTTGGGACTCTACAAGAGACCCAGTACTTC.